The subject of this entry is one T cell receptor beta chain. Antigen specificity is unknown. This CDR3 comprises 16 residues. Germline loops: CDR1 SGHRS, CDR2 YFSETQ. Trimming shortened V by 0 bases and J by 0 bases, and 7 bases separated the two germline ends. These data come from a study of blood T cells in healthy people across ages. It was with a sample-barcoded 5' primer and a J-beta primer mix that a second PCR of roughly 7 to 12 cycles was run. From the 5' RACE reads, TCRdb called clonotypes with MiXCR, one entry per CDR3 protein. This table holds 800,000 to 900,000 distinct CDR3 sequences, approximately 65% found once. Findings and caveats of the study: Long-lived donors had more naive CD4+ cells and higher diversity than aged donors. Samples with more naive T cells showed higher observed beta diversity. Among T cells, TCR beta diversity per million cells dropped roughly linearly as age rose.

Donors ranged from roughly 6 to 90 years old and were healthy Caucasians in Russia. This chain joins TRBV5-1 and TRBJ2-6, with a possible D match to TRBD2 (6 bases). Sequenced material: blood. The clonotype comes from a man aged 25-40 years in good health. CDR3 residues: CASSLGEVSGANVLTF. CDR3 DNA sequence: TGCGCCAGCAGCTTGGGGGAGGTCTCTGGGGCCAACGTCCTGACTTTC.